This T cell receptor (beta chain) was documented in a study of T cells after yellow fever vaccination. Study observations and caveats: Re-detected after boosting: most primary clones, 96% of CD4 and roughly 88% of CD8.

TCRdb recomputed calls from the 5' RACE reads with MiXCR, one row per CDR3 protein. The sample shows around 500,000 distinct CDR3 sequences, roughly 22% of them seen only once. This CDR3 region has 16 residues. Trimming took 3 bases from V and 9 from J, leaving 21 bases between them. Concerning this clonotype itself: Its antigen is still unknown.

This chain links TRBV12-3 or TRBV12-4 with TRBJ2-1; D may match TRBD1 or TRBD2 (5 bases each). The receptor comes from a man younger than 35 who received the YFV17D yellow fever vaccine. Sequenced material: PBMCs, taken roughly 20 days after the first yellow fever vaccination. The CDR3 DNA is TGTGCCAGCAGTTTCGTCGGGGCAGGGCCACTCAGTGAGCAGTTCTTC. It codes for CASSFVGAGPLSEQFF.